These T cell receptor beta chains were read from a single sample in a study of T cell responses to AZD1222 COVID-19 vaccine. Produced via immunoSEQ multiplex PCR; TCRdb's table is partial and in-frame only. The sample lists more than 95,000 clones, approximately 89% occurring once. The sequencing used peripheral blood, collected on day 0 of AZD1222 vaccination. The receptors here all came from an adult in good health. Each CDR3 is given without its conserved first and last residue.

>16|TRBV25-1
ASSVVGWGQGYDQPQH
>16|TRBV7-3
ASSLMGLAGTKEETQY
>15|TRBV28
ASSFWGQGGTNEKLF
>12|TRBV7-2
ASSRQAPQETQY
>12|TRBV5-1
ASTSSGQADTQY
>14|TRBV29-1
SVERGTALDRGEQF
>12|TRBV7-2
ASSSPGLDQPQH
>13|TRBV19
ASSAGFGVNEKLF
>11|TRBV6-5
ASRAYRGGGYT
>13|TRBV18
ASSPQGDNTGELF
>11|TRBV3-1/TRBV3-2
ASSQFDGGEQY
>13|TRBV6-2/TRBV6-3
ASSYFGGRIEKLF
>13|TRBV28
ASSLVRGGNQPQH
>14|TRBV12-2
ASRLGGLAGLDTQY
>11|TRBV24-1
ATSDLHTGELF
>13|TRBV28
ASSPTSGRGYEQY
>11|TRBV3-1/TRBV3-2
ASSNREWYGYT
>12|TRBV5-6
ASSLGLLYNEQF
>14|TRBV24-1
ATSGVSGQLKETQY
>15|TRBV10-3
AISEGSSGRARVEQY
>11|TRBV9
ASSGGVQSEAF